These T cell receptor beta chains were read from a single sample in a study of human T cells and chemical hapten exposure. TCRdb processed the RACE reads anew with MiXCR; each CDR3 protein has one entry. The profile shows approximately 80,000 distinct CDR3 sequences, roughly 10% of them singletons. The specimen was whole blood, collected in connection with sensitization to the hapten diphenylcyclopropenone (DPC). The source is a woman aged 45-65 years with alopecia areata. Some clones in this sample may be carry-over from other donors' samples. The CDR3 runs from the conserved cysteine through the conserved F or W. A D gene is named only where the DNA matches it firmly. Expanded clones are given a class, and other clones once, few, many or no size at all.

>.|TRBV6-2/TRBV6-3|TRBJ1-5|20|.
CASSHKQGLVSLGFDQPQHF
TGTGCCAGCAGTCACAAACAGGGTTTGGTGTCGTTGGGTTTCGATCAGCCCCAGCATTTT
>TRBD1|TRBV20-1|TRBJ2-7|12|many
CSVGVDRDEQYF
TGCAGTGTCGGGGTGGACAGGGACGAGCAGTACTTC
>.|TRBV7-9|TRBJ2-5|16|few
CASSTDTTGFRKTQYF
TGTGCCAGCAGCACCGACACCACAGGATTTCGAAAGACCCAGTACTTC
>.|TRBV6-1|TRBJ2-7|13|few
CASRWTDRGEQYF
TGTGCCAGCAGATGGACGGACCGGGGGGAGCAGTACTTC
>.|TRBV27|TRBJ1-2|15|.
CASSLSAGPNYGYTF
TGTGCCAGCAGTTTATCAGCAGGGCCTAACTATGGCTACACCTTC
>TRBD2|TRBV9|TRBJ2-1|18|.
CASSGASGGTFRLNEQFF
TGTGCCAGCAGCGGTGCTAGCGGGGGAACGTTCCGGTTGAATGAGCAGTTCTTC
>.|TRBV7-2|TRBJ2-5|14|.
CASSLAGQQETQYF
TGTGCCAGCAGCTTAGCGGGGCAGCAAGAGACCCAGTACTTC
>.|TRBV11-2|TRBJ1-5|13|many
CASSLAPNQPQHF
TGTGCCAGCAGCTTAGCCCCAAATCAGCCCCAGCATTTT
>TRBD1|TRBV2|TRBJ2-3|16|many
CASRTGTFSLADTQYF
TGTGCCAGCAGGACAGGGACATTCTCTCTGGCAGATACGCAGTATTTT
>TRBD2|TRBV28|TRBJ2-5|15|many
CASSSGLAGTETQYF
TGTGCCAGCAGTTCCGGACTAGCGGGAACAGAGACCCAGTACTTC
>.|TRBV29-1|TRBJ2-7|15|.
CSVGARDGNSYEQYF
TGCAGCGTCGGCGCCCGGGACGGAAACTCCTACGAGCAGTACTTC
>TRBD2|TRBV30|TRBJ2-3|18|many
CAWSVGGIGFGSTDTQYF
TGTGCCTGGAGTGTGGGAGGGATTGGATTTGGTTCCACAGATACGCAGTATTTT
>.|TRBV12-5|TRBJ2-4|18|few
CASGLDLLGNSAKNIQYF
TGTGCTAGTGGTTTGGACCTACTAGGGAATTCGGCCAAAAACATTCAGTACTTC
>TRBD1|TRBV5-4|TRBJ1-1|14|.
CASSLQGAGTEAFF
TGTGCCAGCAGCTTACAGGGGGCCGGGACTGAAGCTTTCTTT
>TRBD2|TRBV7-9|TRBJ2-5|15|.
CASGEWGGFQETQYF
TGTGCCAGCGGAGAATGGGGGGGTTTCCAAGAGACCCAGTACTTC
>TRBD1|TRBV6-5|TRBJ1-1|15|many
CASSPSGGLVTEAFF
TGTGCCAGCAGTCCATCAGGGGGACTGGTCACTGAAGCTTTCTTT
>.|TRBV5-1|TRBJ2-2|15|many
CASSFTGPGTGELFF
TGCGCCAGCAGCTTCACAGGCCCCGGCACCGGGGAGCTGTTTTTT
>.|TRBV29-1|TRBJ2-7|10|.
CSVEVGEQYF
TGCAGCGTTGAAGTTGGCGAGCAGTACTTC
>.|TRBV2|TRBJ1-1|14|.
CASSEWGRNTEAFF
TGTGCCAGCAGTGAATGGGGCAGGAACACTGAAGCTTTCTTT
>.|TRBV7-8|TRBJ2-5|15|many
CASSRGPLAQETQYF
TGTGCCAGCAGCCGTGGACCGCTCGCCCAAGAGACCCAGTACTTC
>.|TRBV7-3|TRBJ1-1|13|many
CASSGGQNTEAFF
TGTGCCAGCAGCGGGGGACAGAACACTGAAGCTTTCTTT
>.|TRBV29-1|TRBJ1-1|12|many
CSVSYQNTEAFF
TGCAGCGTTAGCTACCAGAACACTGAAGCTTTCTTT
>TRBD1|TRBV18|TRBJ2-7|13|many
CASSTRQGHEQYF
TGTGCCAGCTCAACGCGACAGGGCCACGAGCAGTACTTC
>.|TRBV20-1|TRBJ1-1|13|.
CSAISTGTFLAFF
TGCAGTGCTATATCCACAGGGACCTTTTTGGCCTTCTTT
>TRBD1|TRBV7-6|TRBJ1-4|15|few
CASSLGGQGHEKLFF
TGTGCCAGCAGCTTAGGGGGACAGGGTCATGAAAAACTGTTTTTT
>TRBD2|TRBV28|TRBJ2-7|16|many
CASSLTSGRATYEQYF
TGTGCCAGCAGTTTAACTAGCGGGAGGGCTACCTACGAGCAGTACTTC
>TRBD2|TRBV20-1|TRBJ2-1|14|few
CSAPWVAGGGEQFF
TGCAGTGCTCCTTGGGTAGCGGGGGGAGGTGAGCAGTTCTTC
>.|TRBV6-5|TRBJ2-7|15|few
CASSSTLDSGYEQYF
TGTGCCAGCAGTTCCACCTTAGACAGCGGGTACGAGCAGTACTTC
>TRBD2|TRBV7-2|TRBJ2-3|16|few
CASSSGLASGTDTQYF
TGTGCCAGCAGCTCCGGACTAGCGTCGGGCACAGATACGCAGTATTTT
>TRBD2|TRBV7-8|TRBJ2-1|18|many
CASSSRAYSGSSYNEQFF
TGTGCCAGCAGCTCCCGCGCTTATAGCGGGAGTTCCTACAATGAGCAGTTCTTC
>.|TRBV14|TRBJ2-7|14|many
CASSQEGGLAEQYF
TGTGCCAGCAGCCAAGAAGGGGGGCTGGCCGAGCAGTACTTC
>.|TRBV18|TRBJ1-1|14|many
CASSPGQVNTEAFF
TGTGCCAGCTCACCAGGGCAGGTGAACACTGAAGCTTTCTTT
>.|TRBV28|TRBJ1-5|14|.
CASSLLVSNQPQHF
TGTGCCAGCAGTTTACTGGTGAGCAATCAGCCCCAGCATTTT
>.|TRBV14|TRBJ1-2|14|many
CASSRYSFNYGYTF
TGTGCCAGCAGCCGATACAGCTTTAACTATGGCTACACCTTC
>TRBD1|TRBV15|TRBJ1-6|19|few
CATSRGDRGRITDNSPLHF
TGTGCCACCAGCAGAGGGGACAGGGGCCGGATCACCGATAATTCACCCCTCCACTTT
>TRBD2|TRBV30|TRBJ2-1|14|many
CAWSVSGSDNEQFF
TGTGCCTGGAGTGTGAGCGGGAGTGACAATGAGCAGTTCTTC
>.|TRBV19|TRBJ2-2|15|few
CASSTPGFDTGELFF
TGTGCCAGTAGTACCCCTGGGTTTGACACCGGGGAGCTGTTTTTT
>.|TRBV5-6|TRBJ2-3|21|many
CASSPLLGGLRTPRQTDTQYF
TGTGCCAGCAGCCCCTTGCTGGGGGGCCTCCGGACCCCGAGGCAAACAGATACGCAGTATTTT
>TRBD1|TRBV7-2|TRBJ2-7|17|.
CASSLAPQGARPNEQYF
TGTGCCAGCAGTCTCGCCCCACAGGGGGCTAGGCCCAACGAGCAGTACTTC
>.|TRBV18|TRBJ1-1|12|many
CASSPVTAEAFF
TGTGCCAGCTCACCTGTCACAGCCGAAGCTTTCTTT
>TRBD2|TRBV6-4|TRBJ2-1|14|few
CASRGAGGPYEQFF
TGTGCCAGCAGGGGAGCGGGGGGGCCTTATGAGCAGTTCTTC
>TRBD1|TRBV6-6|TRBJ2-2|17|.
CASNRITGTGSTGELFF
TGTGCCAGCAACAGGATAACCGGGACAGGGAGCACCGGGGAGCTGTTTTTT
>.|TRBV19|TRBJ2-1|16|.
CASSGSEGRHYNEQFF
TGTGCCAGTAGTGGTAGCGAGGGCCGACATTACAATGAGCAGTTCTTC
>.|TRBV4-2|TRBJ2-7|16|.
CASSQEAGTATYEQYF
TGTGCCAGCAGCCAAGAGGCCGGGACGGCAACCTACGAGCAGTACTTC
>TRBD2|TRBV6-1|TRBJ2-1|16|.
CASSDLSGVSYNEQFF
TGTGCCAGCAGTGACCTGAGCGGGGTCTCCTACAATGAGCAGTTCTTC
>.|TRBV27|TRBJ2-2|15|.
CASSLEQSNTGELFF
TGTGCCAGCAGTTTGGAACAGTCGAACACCGGGGAGCTGTTTTTT
>TRBD2|TRBV29-1|TRBJ2-4|13|many
CSVWEGAKNIQYF
TGCAGCGTTTGGGAGGGAGCCAAAAACATTCAGTACTTC
>TRBD1|TRBV6-6|TRBJ1-2|12|few
CASSPQGAGYTF
TGTGCCAGCAGTCCACAGGGGGCTGGCTACACCTTC
>.|TRBV5-1|TRBJ2-3|13|many
CASSSGSTDTQYF
TGCGCCAGCAGCTCAGGGAGCACAGATACGCAGTATTTT
>.|TRBV5-1|TRBJ2-2|15|.
CVSSLAGDNTGELFF
TGCGTCAGCAGCTTGGCAGGGGACAACACCGGGGAGCTGTTTTTT